This T cell receptor beta chain emerged from a study of tumor-infiltrating lymphocytes in primary liver carcinoma listed by TCRdb under 2017. For the wider study: The five patients, three men and two women aged 30 to 69 years, had hepatocellular carcinoma (four) or combined HCC and intrahepatic cholangiocarcinoma (one). Each sample produced about 3.65 to 7.5 million productive TCRbeta reads, and read depth showed no significant difference between tissue types. High reproducibility was observed for the technical replicate repertoires, with mean shared-clone rates near 0.89 and correlation coefficients above 0.98. The tumors of the five patients were staged as T1-T3 N0M0, with maximum diameters ranging from roughly 4 to 10 cm. A total of roughly 35 specimens from 5 patients went through TCRbeta repertoire sequencing, namely 25 tumor regions, 5 adjacent noncancerous liver tissues and 5 peripheral blood samples. The 25 or so tumor region samples were profiled with Agilent mRNA microarrays so that TCRbeta repertoire diversity could be related to the local molecular phenotype. TCRbeta repertoire sequencing, expression microarrays and whole-exome sequencing were combined in the study across five regions of each liver tumor, with adjacent normal tissue and blood also included.

Here is what the overall study found, with its caveats: Since the samples were bulk and unsorted, there was no way to compare CD4+ and CD8+ T cell repertoires. Repertoire overlap was higher between tumor regions (mean roughly 35%) than tumor-adjacent (roughly 17%) or tumor-blood (14%) pairs, consistent with antigen-driven expansion. Only about 7-24% of top clones were found in all five regions of a tumor, suggesting spatial heterogeneity of tumor-infiltrating T cells. The study included only five patients, and the authors note findings should be validated in a larger study. The top 250 clones accounted for a significantly greater share of the repertoire in tumors than in blood (p = 0.039). Only the TCR beta chain was sequenced, which likely underestimates true repertoire diversity because unpaired alpha chains were not captured.

A constant-region primer and ProtoScript II reverse transcriptase were used to reverse-transcribe TCRbeta-specific cDNA from around 530 ng total RNA. The TCRbeta libraries were prepared through three rounds of nested multiplex PCR following a slightly modified ARM-PCR procedure. Each of the first two PCR rounds ran for 9 to 10 cycles using multiplex TRBV1-TRBV30 forward primers together with a Cbeta reverse primer. Sample barcodes and Illumina adapters were attached in a final 25-cycle PCR using Deep VentR polymerase. Before sequencing, amplicons between 200 and 500 bp were purified from gel using a QIAquick gel extraction kit. An Illumina HiSeq 2500 was used to sequence the TCRbeta amplicons, generating 250-bp paired-end reads. In the original analysis: To recover full CDR3 sequences, reads were quality-trimmed using Trimmomatic v0.33 and paired reads were then merged using FLASH v1.2.11. V, D and J germline segments were assigned to the rearranged TCRbeta sequences using MiGEC v1.2.1b. VDJtools v1.0.0 computed clonotype statistics and Shannon-Wiener diversity indices. Except for diversity analysis, only the 250 most abundant clonotypes of each sample were used in subsequent analyses to reduce sampling bias. TCRdb ran its own pipeline on the public reads, namely fastp trimming at Q25 and MiXCR clone calling, and kept in-frame beta chains. A single entry per CDR3 protein holds the most common genes and DNA from its merged rows. V and J calls and clone size were set by TCRdb, not the authors. Across this sample there are more than 95,000 distinct CDR3 sequences, with 64% seen only once. Of the sample, 8.4% falls within the top ten clones.

As regards this clonotype: Its recognized antigen is unknown. There are no base qualities to consult, and no much larger clone falls within one base.

Unmatched junction bases come to 4, with V trimmed by 1 base and J by 6 bases. From its cysteine to its phenylalanine, the CDR3 spans 14 amino acids. CDR3 DNA is the only sequence kept; it has 42 bases, read in frame from the first base. CDR1 is given as KGHSH and CDR2 as LQKENI, both from the germline V gene. Without any cell sorting, total RNA and DNA were co-extracted from approximately 20-30 mg of bulk tissue using the AllPrep DNA/RNA mini kit. Surgical resection was performed in China between 2015 and 2016 on about 5 patients with histopathologically diagnosed primary liver carcinoma. Patients had chronic HBV infection and were treatment-naive at sampling. Each tumor was sampled at five spatially separated regions: the superior, inferior, left-lateral and right-lateral poles and the tumor centre. Histological examination found more than 80% viable tumor cells in every tumor sample. Fresh tumor and adjacent tissue pieces were bisected; one half was stored in RNAlater at -80°C, the other sent for histology.

The sequence was obtained from a woman aged 55-70 years with primary liver carcinoma and hepatitis B virus infection. The receptor chain draws on TRBV18 and TRBJ2-7; TRBD2 fits 9 bases in the junction. The sequenced material came from liver tumor tissue from sampling region 3. The sample's cell subset or site, from its label and the paper: tumor region T3, left-lateral pole. The DNA sequence follows: TGTGCCAGCTCACCACTAGCGGGAGCCGGCGAGCAGTACTTC. Its product reads: CASSPLAGAGEQYF.